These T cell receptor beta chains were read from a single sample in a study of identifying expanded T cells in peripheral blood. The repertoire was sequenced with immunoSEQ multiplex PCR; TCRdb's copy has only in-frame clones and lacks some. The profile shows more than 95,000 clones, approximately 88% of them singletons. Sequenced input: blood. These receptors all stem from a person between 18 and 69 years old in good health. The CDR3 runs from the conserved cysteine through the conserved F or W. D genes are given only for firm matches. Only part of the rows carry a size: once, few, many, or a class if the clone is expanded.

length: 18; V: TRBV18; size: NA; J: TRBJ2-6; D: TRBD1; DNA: TGTGCCAGCTCAGAGAACAGGGGGCTTGGCTCTGGGGCCAACGTCCTGACTTTC; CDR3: CASSENRGLGSGANVLTF
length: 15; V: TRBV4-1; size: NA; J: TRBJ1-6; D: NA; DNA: TGCGCCAGCAGCGAAGGACGCGGTGGAAATTCACCCCTCCACTTT; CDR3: CASSEGRGGNSPLHF
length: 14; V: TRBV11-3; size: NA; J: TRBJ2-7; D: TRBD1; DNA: TGTGCCAGCAGCTTCGCACAGGGGCCCTACGAGCAGTACTTC; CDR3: CASSFAQGPYEQYF
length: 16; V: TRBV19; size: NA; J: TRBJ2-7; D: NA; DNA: TGTGCCAGTAGTATAATCGGCAGCACGGGGGTATACGAGCAGTACTTC; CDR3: CASSIIGSTGVYEQYF
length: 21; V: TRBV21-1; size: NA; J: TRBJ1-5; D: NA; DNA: TGTGCCAGCCCGGGGGACGAGGTCCTTTTAAGGGTCGGAAATAGCAATCAGCCCCAGCATTTT; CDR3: CASPGDEVLLRVGNSNQPQHF
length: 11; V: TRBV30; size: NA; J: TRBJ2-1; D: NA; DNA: TGTGCCTGGAGGGAATACAATGAGCAGTTCTTC; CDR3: CAWREYNEQFF
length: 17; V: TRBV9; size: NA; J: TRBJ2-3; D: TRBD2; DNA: TGTGCCAGCAACACCCCTGGACTAGCGGGGGGCACAGATACGCAGTATTTT; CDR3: CASNTPGLAGGTDTQYF
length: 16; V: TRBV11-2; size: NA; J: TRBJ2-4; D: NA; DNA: TGTGCCAGCAGCCCTACAAGGGGCCTAGCCAAAAACATTCAGTACTTC; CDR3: CASSPTRGLAKNIQYF
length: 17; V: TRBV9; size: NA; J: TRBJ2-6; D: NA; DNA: TGTGCCAGCAGCGTAGGGGATATCCCTGGCGGGGCCAACGTCCTGACTTTC; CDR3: CASSVGDIPGGANVLTF
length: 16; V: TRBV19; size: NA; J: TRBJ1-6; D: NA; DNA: TGTGCCAGTAGTATAGATCTGGGCACCGAACATTCACCCCTCCACTTT; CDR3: CASSIDLGTEHSPLHF
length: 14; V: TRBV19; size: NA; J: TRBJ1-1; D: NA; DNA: TGTGCCAGTAGTATCGGGCCCACGAACACTGAAGCTTTCTTT; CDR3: CASSIGPTNTEAFF
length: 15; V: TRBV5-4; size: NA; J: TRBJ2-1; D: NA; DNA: TGTGCCAGCAGCTTGGATCTAGCGAAAAACAATGAGCAGTTCTTC; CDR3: CASSLDLAKNNEQFF
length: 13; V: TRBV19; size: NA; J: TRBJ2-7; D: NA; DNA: TGTGCCAGTAGTATAGCGAGAGTAGACGAGCAGTACTTC; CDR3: CASSIARVDEQYF
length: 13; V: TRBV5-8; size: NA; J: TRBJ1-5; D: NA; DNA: TGTGCCAGCAGCTCGATGGACACGCAGCCCCAGCATTTT; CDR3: CASSSMDTQPQHF
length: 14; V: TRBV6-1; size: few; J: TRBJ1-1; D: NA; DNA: TGTGCCAGCAGTCCCATGCAGGGAGTGGATGAAGCTTTCTTT; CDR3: CASSPMQGVDEAFF